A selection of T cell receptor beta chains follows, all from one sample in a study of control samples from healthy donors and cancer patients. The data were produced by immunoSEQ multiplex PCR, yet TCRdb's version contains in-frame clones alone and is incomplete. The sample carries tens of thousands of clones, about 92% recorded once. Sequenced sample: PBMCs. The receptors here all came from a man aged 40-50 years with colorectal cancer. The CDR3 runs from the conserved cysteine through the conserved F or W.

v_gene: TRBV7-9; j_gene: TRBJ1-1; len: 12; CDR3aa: CASSLGPTEAFF
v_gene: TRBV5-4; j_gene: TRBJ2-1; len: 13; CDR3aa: CASSLAGGNEQFF
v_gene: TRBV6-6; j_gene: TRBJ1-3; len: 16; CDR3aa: CASSYSRVTAGNTIYF
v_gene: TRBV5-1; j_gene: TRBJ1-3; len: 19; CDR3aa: CASSSSTTGALVSGNTIYF
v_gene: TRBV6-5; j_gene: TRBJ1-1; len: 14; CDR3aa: CASGPTGLVREAFF
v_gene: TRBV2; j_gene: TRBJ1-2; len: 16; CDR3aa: CASSEALGAGHYGYTF
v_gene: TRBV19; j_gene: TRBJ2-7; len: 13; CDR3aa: CASRETDFYEQYF
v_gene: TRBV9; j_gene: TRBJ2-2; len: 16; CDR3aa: CASTVGDRGPTGELFF
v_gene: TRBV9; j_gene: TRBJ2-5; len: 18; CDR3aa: CASSVVPSTSGVQETQYF
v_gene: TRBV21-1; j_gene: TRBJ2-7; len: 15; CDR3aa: CASTKGRLDRKEQYF
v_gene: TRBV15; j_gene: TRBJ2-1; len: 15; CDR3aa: CATSSRDRGHGEQFF
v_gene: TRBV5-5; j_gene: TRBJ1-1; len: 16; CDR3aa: CASSLGWGRLGTEAFF
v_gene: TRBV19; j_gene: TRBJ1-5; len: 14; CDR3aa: CASSIRGGNQPQHF
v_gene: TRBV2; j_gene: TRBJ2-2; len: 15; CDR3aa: CASSGSSRGTGELFF
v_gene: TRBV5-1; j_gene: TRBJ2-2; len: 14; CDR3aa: CASSWGSYTGELFF
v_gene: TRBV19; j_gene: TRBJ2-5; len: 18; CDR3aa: CASSIDRLRGPREETQYF
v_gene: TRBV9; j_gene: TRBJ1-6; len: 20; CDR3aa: CASSPRSPSPRISFVTPLHF
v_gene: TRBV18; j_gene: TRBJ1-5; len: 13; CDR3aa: CASSSSGDQPQHF
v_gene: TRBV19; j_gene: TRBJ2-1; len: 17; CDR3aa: CASSIIPQAHLYNEQFF
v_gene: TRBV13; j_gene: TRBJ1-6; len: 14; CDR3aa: CASSLRQGASPLHF
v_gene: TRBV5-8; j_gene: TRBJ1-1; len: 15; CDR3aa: CASRRFAVMNTEAFF
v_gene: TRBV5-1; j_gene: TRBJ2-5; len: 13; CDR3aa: CASHLAGAETQYF
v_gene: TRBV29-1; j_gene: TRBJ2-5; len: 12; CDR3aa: CSVGKREGTQYF
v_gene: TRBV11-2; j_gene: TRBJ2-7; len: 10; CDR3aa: CASSFYEQYF
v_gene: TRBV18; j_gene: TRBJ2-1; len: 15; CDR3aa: CASSPGLAGAREQFF
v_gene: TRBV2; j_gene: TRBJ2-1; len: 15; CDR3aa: CASSPDTYPYNEQFF
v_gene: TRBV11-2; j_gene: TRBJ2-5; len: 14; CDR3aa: CASSSLNREETQYF
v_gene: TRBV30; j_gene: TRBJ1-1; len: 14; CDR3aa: CAWRTGTANTEAFF
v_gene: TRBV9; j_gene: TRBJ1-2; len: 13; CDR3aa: CASSVQGNYGYTF
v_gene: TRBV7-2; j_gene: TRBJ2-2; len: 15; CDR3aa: CASSFGGANTGELFF
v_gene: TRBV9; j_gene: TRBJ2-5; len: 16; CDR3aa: CASSVSGTGGQETQYF
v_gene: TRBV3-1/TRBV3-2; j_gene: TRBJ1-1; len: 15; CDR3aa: CASSQDLGRGTEAFF
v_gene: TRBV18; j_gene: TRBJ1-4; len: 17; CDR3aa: CASSPMTGGATNEKLFF
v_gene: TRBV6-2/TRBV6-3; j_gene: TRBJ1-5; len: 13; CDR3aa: CASSGNRGQPQHF
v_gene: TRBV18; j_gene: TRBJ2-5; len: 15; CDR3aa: CASSPWAGNQETQYF
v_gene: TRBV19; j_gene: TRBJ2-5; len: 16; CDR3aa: CASSPPHRGRKETQYF
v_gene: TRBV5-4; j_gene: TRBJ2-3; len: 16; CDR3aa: CASSLAGLRGTDTQYF
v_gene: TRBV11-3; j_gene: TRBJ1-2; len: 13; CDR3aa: CASSSPAGYGYTF
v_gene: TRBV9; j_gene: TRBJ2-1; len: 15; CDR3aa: CASSVVGGGKGEQFF
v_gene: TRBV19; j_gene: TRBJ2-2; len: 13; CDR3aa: CASSADRASTLFF
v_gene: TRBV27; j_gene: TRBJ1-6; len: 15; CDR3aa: CASSLWTKYNSPLHF
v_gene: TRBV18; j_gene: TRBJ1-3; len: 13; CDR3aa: CASSSENGNTIYF
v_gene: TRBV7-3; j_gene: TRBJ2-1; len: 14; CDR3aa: CASSFIGRDNEQFF
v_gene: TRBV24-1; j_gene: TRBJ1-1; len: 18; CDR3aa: CATSDSGILGGRNTEAFF
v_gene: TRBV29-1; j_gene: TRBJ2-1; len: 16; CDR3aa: CSVTPGLAHSYNEQFF
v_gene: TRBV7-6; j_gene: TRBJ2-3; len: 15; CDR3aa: CASSKGPTRSDTQYF
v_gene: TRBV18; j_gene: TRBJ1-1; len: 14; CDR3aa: CASSTGTGDTEAFF
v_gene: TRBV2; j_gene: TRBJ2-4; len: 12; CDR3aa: CASSWDPVIQYF
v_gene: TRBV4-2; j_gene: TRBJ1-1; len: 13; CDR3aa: CASSQTGAFEAFF
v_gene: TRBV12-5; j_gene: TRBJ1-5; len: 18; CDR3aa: CASGLVGQGAFSNQPQHF
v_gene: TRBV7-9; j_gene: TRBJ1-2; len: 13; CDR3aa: CASSFTGNYGYTF
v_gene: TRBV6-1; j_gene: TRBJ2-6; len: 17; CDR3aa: CASSDDPLKAGANVLTF
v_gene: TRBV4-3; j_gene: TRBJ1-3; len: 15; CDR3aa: CASSQDAGPGNTIYF
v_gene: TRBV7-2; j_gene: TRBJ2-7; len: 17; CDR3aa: CASSLGGAGGRGDEQYF
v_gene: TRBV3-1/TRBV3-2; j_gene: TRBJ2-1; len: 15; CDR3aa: CASSQGRQGPNEQFF